This entry lists 32 T cell receptor beta chains sequenced from one sample in a study of T cell changes during pregnancy in multiple sclerosis. TCRdb's table, derived via immunoSEQ multiplex PCR, lists solely in-frame clones and lacks some. The repertoire holds about 47,000 clones, with about 92% as singletons. The source was peripheral blood, collected in the third trimester of pregnancy. Every receptor here comes from a female donor with multiple sclerosis, enrolled in a pregnancy study.

V usage is TRBV5-4 and J usage is TRBJ2-1, with 7 nucleotides matching TRBD2. Germline values: CDR1 SGHNT, CDR2 YYREEE (reference sequence). V shed 5 bases and J 7 bases; nucleotides not matched to a gene: 9. This CDR3 has 14 residues. The CDR3 nucleotides are TGTGCCAGCAGGCTACCCGGACTAGGAAATGAGCAGTTCTTC. This encodes CASRLPGLGNEQFF.

The V gene is TRBV6-1, the J gene TRBJ1-6; the D is unclear. The CDR3 contains 16 residues. V was clipped by 1 base and J by 7 bases, with 14 bases between them. The V gene's germline CDR1 is MNHNS and CDR2 SASEGT. The CDR3 DNA follows: TGTGCCAGCAGTGAAGTGAGCGAAGTGAGGAATTCACCCCTCCACTTT. It is translated as CASSEVSEVRNSPLHF.

This sequence joins TRBV10-3 and TRBJ2-7, with TRBD2 matching over 8 bases. V lost 1 base to trimming and J lost 2 bases; unmatched junction nucleotides: 4. CDR3 length: 15 amino acids. Germline values: CDR1 ENHRY, CDR2 SYGVKD. The CDR3 DNA is TGTGCCATCAGTGAGTTGGGACTAGGGGCCTACGAGCAGTACTTC. The encoded protein is CAISELGLGAYEQYF.

V and J are TRBV5-4 and TRBJ2-7, with 9 positions matching TRBD1. Losses at the gene ends were 5 bases for V and 3 bases for J; bases not matched to a gene: 3. CDR1 is SGHNT, CDR2 YYREEE, per germline (reference sequence). The CDR3 totals 13 residues. The CDR3 DNA is TGTGCCAGCAGTTCGGGACAGGGCTACGAGCAGTACTTC. This gives the protein CASSSGQGYEQYF.

The chain links TRBV6-6 to TRBJ2-5; 8 bases map to TRBD2. Trimming at V came to 6 bases and at J to 5 bases, leaving 5 bases not matched to a gene. The CDR3 runs to 13 residues. CDR1 is MNHNY and CDR2 is SVGAGI in the germline V gene (reference sequence). The CDR3 region is CASSGLARETQYF. CDR3 coding DNA: TGTGCCAGCAGCGGACTAGCACGCGAGACCCAGTACTTC.

This clone has a single count. The V call is TRBV4-2, the J call TRBJ2-7, with 11 bases that match TRBD2. CDR1 LGHNA and CDR2 YNFKEQ come from the germline V gene. The CDR3 sequence is 17 residues long. Trimming removed 0 bases from V and 12 bases from J; junction bases left unmatched: 16. CDR3 sequence (DNA): TGTGCCAGCAGCCAAGAAATCAGGGGACTAGCGGAAGAGAGTCTGTACTTC. Translated, it gives CASSQEIRGLAEESLYF.

This sequence joins TRBV9 and TRBJ2-5, with 9 nucleotides matching TRBD2. The CDR3 runs 16 residues. V was pared by 0 bases and J by 5 bases, with 8 bases of the junction left unmatched. Germline V gene sequence: CDR1 SGDLS, CDR2 YYNGEE. The CDR3 spells CASSVGGREGPETQYF. DNA of the CDR3: TGTGCCAGCAGCGTAGGTGGGCGGGAGGGCCCGGAGACCCAGTACTTC. The entire variable domain, with the rest obtained from reference TRBV9 and TRBJ2-5, is as follows: DSGVTQTPKHLITATGQRVTLRCSPRSGDLSVYWYQQSLDQGLQFLIQYYNGEERAKGNILERFSAQQFPDLHSELNLSSLELGDSALYFCASSVGGREGPETQYFGPGTRLLVL.

V and J are TRBV29-1 and TRBJ2-1, with 10 bases identical to TRBD2. CDR1 and CDR2 (germline): SQVTM, ANQGSEA. After removal of 8 bases from V and 6 bases from J, the junction contained 4 bases not matched to a gene. The CDR3 is 12 residues long. CDR3 nucleotides: TGCAGCTCAAGCGGGAGGGCCAATGAGCAGTTCTTC. Its protein product is CSSSGRANEQFF.

This clone was observed a single time. The chain combines TRBV27 with TRBJ2-1, with 10 bases fitting TRBD2. J gave up 9 bases and V 4 bases, and 12 bases lay outside the gene matches. The CDR3 spans 16 residues. Looked up from germline, CDR1 is MNHEY and CDR2 is SMNVEV (reference sequence). CDR3 protein: CASSSHASGSGGEQFF. The CDR3 DNA sequence: TGTGCCAGCAGTTCCCACGCTAGCGGGAGCGGTGGTGAGCAGTTCTTC.

Turning to this clone: The sample has other DNA sequences that encode this CDR3 too. The V gene is TRBV4-3, the J gene TRBJ2-3; 13 positions match TRBD2. V was clipped by 0 bases and J by 4 bases; unmatched bases: 1. The CDR3 has 16 amino acids. CDR1 is LGHNA, CDR2 YSLEER, per germline. CDR3 coding DNA: TGCGCCAGCAGCCAAGAACTAGCGGGAGGGCCAGATACGCAGTATTTT. The encoded protein is CASSQELAGGPDTQYF.

The chain recombines TRBV18 with TRBJ1-5; D is possibly TRBD1 (6 bases). The V end lost 3 bases, the J end lost 1 base, and 7 bases lay between the germline ends. This CDR3 has 14 residues. The germline gives CDR1 KGHSH, CDR2 LQKENI. The CDR3 is CASSPQGSNQPQHF. In DNA form, the CDR3 reads TGTGCCAGCTCACCTCAGGGGAGCAATCAGCCCCAGCATTTT.

The chain employs TRBV5-6 and TRBJ1-5; D gene ambiguous. The V gene lost 4 bases and the J gene lost 9 bases, with 17 bases spanning the gap. CDR3 size: 14 residues. The germline gives CDR1 SGHDT, CDR2 YYEEEE. The CDR3 is CASSRMAGGGPQHF. In nucleotides, the CDR3 is TGTGCCAGCAGCCGCATGGCGGGCGGAGGGCCCCAGCATTTT.

The chain links TRBV7-2 to TRBJ2-1, with TRBD2 matching over 7 bases. In germline, CDR1 is SGHTA, CDR2 FQGNSA. V lost 1 base to trimming and J lost 6 bases; unmatched junction nucleotides: 6. The CDR3 extends over 15 amino acids. The CDR3 sequence: CASSLGGGGINEQFF. In nucleotides, the CDR3 is TGTGCCAGCAGCTTAGGTGGGGGGGGAATCAATGAGCAGTTCTTC.

The V gene is TRBV5-1, the J gene TRBJ1-4; possible D gene TRBD1, 5 bases. The CDR3 has 17 amino acids. V lost 3 bases and J lost 7, with 22 bases in between. Germline CDR1 is SGHRS and CDR2 is YFSETQ. The CDR3 region has the DNA TGCGCCAGCAGCTGGGGAGGTTGGGGCCAAAGGGGTGAAAAACTGTTTTTT. Translation gives CASSWGGWGQRGEKLFF.

This clone was detected once. This sequence joins TRBV7-9 and TRBJ2-3, with 11 positions matching TRBD2. This CDR3 has 15 residues. The V and J ends lost 5 bases and 2 bases, in that order; junction bases with no gene match: 3. Per the germline V gene, CDR1 is SEHNR and CDR2 is FQNEAQ (reference sequence). The chain's CDR3 is CASSTSGSLTDTQYF. In nucleotides, the CDR3 is TGTGCCAGCAGCACTAGCGGGAGTCTCACAGATACGCAGTATTTT.

The V gene is TRBV27, the J gene TRBJ1-1; TRBD1 aligns across 10 bases. This CDR3 has 14 residues. Germline V gives CDR1 MNHEY, CDR2 SMNVEV (reference sequence). The junction had 7 bases not matched to a gene; V was cut back by 5 bases and J by 7 bases. CDR3 bases: TGTGCCAGCAGTGTGGACAGGGGGTTCGGTGAAGCTTTCTTT. Its protein product is CASSVDRGFGEAFF.

The table lists this clone with a few counts. The V call is TRBV27, the J call TRBJ2-7, with D tentatively TRBD1 (5 bases). Germline loops: CDR1 MNHEY, CDR2 SMNVEV (reference sequence). Trimming removed 4 bases from V and 2 bases from J, with 15 bases in between. The length of the CDR3 is 15 residues. Written as DNA, the CDR3 is TGTGCCAGCAGTTCCGGACCGACAGCCGCCTACGAGCAGTACTTC. Residues: CASSSGPTAAYEQYF.

The gene calls are TRBV4-2 and TRBJ2-1; possibly TRBD2 for D (5 bases). Germline CDR1 LGHNA, CDR2 YNFKEQ. Trimming removed 6 bases from V and 5 bases from J, with 14 bases in between. CDR3 length equals 14 residues. The CDR3 here is CASRETRGNNEQFF. The CDR3 DNA is TGTGCCAGCAGGGAAACTCGGGGAAACAATGAGCAGTTCTTC.

The chain couples TRBV19 to TRBJ2-1, with D possibly matching TRBD2 (5 bases). In germline, CDR1 is LNHDA, CDR2 SQIVND (reference sequence). V gave up 4 bases and J gave up 0 bases, with 10 bases separating them. CDR3 length: 15 residues. Written as DNA, the CDR3 is TGTGCCAGTAGTAAATTAGCGCCCTCCTACAATGAGCAGTTCTTC. Its translation: CASSKLAPSYNEQFF. The variable domain in full, with the rest retrieved from reference TRBV19 and TRBJ2-1, is DGGITQSPKYLFRKEGQNVTLSCEQNLNHDAMYWYRQDPGQGLRLIYYSQIVNDFQKGDIAEGYSVSREKKESFPLTVTSAQKNPTAFYLCASSKLAPSYNEQFFGPGTRLTVL.

The chain's CDR3 is CASSPPSGSGSSRNEQFF. CDR3 DNA sequence: TGTGCCAGCAGCCCGCCGTCGGGTAGCGGGAGTTCGCGCAATGAGCAGTTCTTC. V gene TRBV7-6 combines with J gene TRBJ2-1; 9 bases line up with TRBD2. After removal of 5 bases from V and 6 bases from J, the junction contained 17 bases not matched to a gene. Germline CDR1 reads SGHVS; CDR2 reads FNYEAQ. The CDR3 consists of 18 residues.

This rearrangement joins TRBV27 to TRBJ2-2; 8 nucleotides line up with TRBD1. The CDR3 has 14 amino acids. Germline V gene sequence: CDR1 MNHEY, CDR2 SMNVEV (reference sequence). With V trimmed by 6 bases and J by 7 bases, 7 bases remained unmatched. CDR3 in DNA: TGTGCCAGCAGAAAGGGACAGGCGAACGGGGAGCTGTTTTTT. This encodes CASRKGQANGELFF.

This chain links TRBV7-9 with TRBJ2-4, with TRBD2 matching 8 bases. The CDR3 runs 17 residues. Germline V CDR1 and CDR2: SEHNR, FQNEAQ (reference sequence). J lost 1 base, V lost 5 bases, and 10 bases had no gene match. CDR3 in amino acids: CASSPSASGGAKNIQYF. The CDR3 DNA reads as TGTGCCAGCAGCCCCTCCGCGTCGGGAGGGGCCAAAAACATTCAGTACTTC. The full variable domain, with the rest looked up from reference TRBV7-9 and TRBJ2-4, is DTGVSQNPRHKITKRGQNVTFRCDPISEHNRLYWYRQTLGQGPEFLTYFQNEAQLEKSRLLSDRFSAERPKGSFSTLEIQRTEQGDSAMYLCASSPSASGGAKNIQYFGAGTRLSVL.

This rearrangement joins TRBV27 to TRBJ1-1, with D unclear. The CDR3 covers 13 residues. Looked up from germline, CDR1 is MNHEY and CDR2 is SMNVEV (reference sequence). V was pared by 6 bases and J by 6 bases, with 14 bases between. The CDR3 reads CASRRWTGAEAFF. In DNA, the CDR3 is TGTGCCAGCAGGCGATGGACCGGGGCTGAAGCTTTCTTT.

This clone has only a few counts. Within the sample, other DNA sequences also encode this same CDR3. The chain has TRBV6-1 and TRBJ2-7; 9 positions agree with TRBD2. The CDR3 extends over 17 amino acids. The V and J ends lost 3 bases and 0 bases, in that order; junction bases with no gene match: 9. Germline V CDR1 and CDR2: MNHNS, SASEGT. The CDR3 region is CASSDDLAGGVSYEQYF. The CDR3 DNA sequence: TGTGCCAGCAGTGACGATCTGGCGGGAGGGGTCTCCTACGAGCAGTACTTC.

This chain joins TRBV4-2 and TRBJ2-3; perhaps TRBD2 as D (6 bases). The ends were cut back, 7 bases at V and 2 bases at J, with 19 bases in the middle. CDR3 length: 16 amino acids. Looked up from germline, CDR1 is LGHNA and CDR2 is YNFKEQ. Here the CDR3 reads CASTEGVGGVTDTQYF. The CDR3 bases are TGTGCCAGCACCGAGGGAGTGGGAGGTGTCACAGATACGCAGTATTTT.

The gene calls are TRBV5-6 and TRBJ1-2; D not certain. Germline CDR1 and CDR2: SGHDT and YYEEEE. The CDR3 loop spans 14 amino acids. Trimming took 7 bases from V and 5 from J, leaving 18 bases between them. The CDR3 protein is CASWSGVPPYGYTF. The CDR3 DNA is TGTGCCAGCTGGAGCGGGGTCCCCCCGTATGGCTACACCTTC.

The V and J genes are TRBV27 and TRBJ2-1; D perhaps matches TRBD1 (6 bases). V was pared by 4 bases and J by 4 bases, with 8 bases between. Germline V CDR1 and CDR2: MNHEY, SMNVEV (reference sequence). The CDR3 covers 13 residues. The CDR3 DNA follows: TGTGCCAGCAGTTGGGACACATACAATGAGCAGTTCTTC. This codes for CASSWDTYNEQFF.

This rearrangement joins TRBV25-1 to TRBJ2-2; the D gene is possibly TRBD1 (6 bases). Germline V gene lookup returns CDR1 MGHDK and CDR2 SYGVNS. CDR3 length: 13 residues. Trimming removed 5 bases from V and 6 bases from J, with 10 bases in between. CDR3 region: CASSLGASGELFF. The CDR3 bases are TGTGCCAGCAGTCTGGGGGCATCCGGGGAGCTGTTTTTT. Full variable domain (outside the CDR3, taken from reference TRBV25-1 and TRBJ2-2): EADIYQTPRYLVIGTGKKITLECSQTMGHDKMYWYQQDPGMELHLIHYSYGVNSTEKGDLSSESTVSRIRTEHFPLTLESARPSHTSQYLCASSLGASGELFFGEGSRLTVL.

The chain is built from TRBV7-9 and TRBJ2-5; 10 bases align to TRBD2. The CDR3 spans 18 residues. The trim removed 5 bases at V and 3 bases at J, leaving 15 bases unmatched. Germline V gene lookup returns CDR1 SEHNR and CDR2 FQNEAQ (reference sequence). The CDR3 DNA reads as TGTGCCAGCAGCCTTAGGCGAGGGCTAGCGGGAGTAAAAGAGACCCAGTACTTC. It codes for CASSLRRGLAGVKETQYF. The full variable domain, rest sourced from reference TRBV7-9 and TRBJ2-5, is DTGVSQNPRHKITKRGQNVTFRCDPISEHNRLYWYRQTLGQGPEFLTYFQNEAQLEKSRLLSDRFSAERPKGSFSTLEIQRTEQGDSAMYLCASSLRRGLAGVKETQYFGPGTRLLVL.

This chain uses TRBV10-3 with TRBJ2-7; 7 bases line up with TRBD1. Germline CDR1 reads ENHRY; CDR2 reads SYGVKD. This CDR3 is built from 16 residues. J lost 0 bases, V lost 5 bases, and 10 bases had no gene match. As DNA, the CDR3 is TGTGCCATCAGTACCCCGGATAGGGGGCCCTCCTACGAGCAGTACTTC. Translating gives CAISTPDRGPSYEQYF.

The rearrangement links TRBV7-2 to TRBJ2-3, with 9 bases identical to TRBD2. CDR1 and CDR2 from the germline V gene are SGHTA and FQGNSA. The J segment lost 5 bases and the V segment lost 2 bases, leaving 11 bases of the junction unmatched. CDR3 length equals 17 residues. The CDR3 here is CASSLLGAGGVGDTQYF. CDR3 DNA sequence: TGTGCCAGCAGCTTACTTGGAGCGGGAGGCGTAGGAGATACGCAGTATTTT.

CDR3 nucleotides: TGTGCCAGCAGCCAAGAAATCGGGTCGGGGGAGACCCAGTACTTC. It codes for CASSQEIGSGETQYF. The V and J genes are TRBV14 and TRBJ2-5, with a possible D match to TRBD2 (5 bases). The CDR3 runs 15 residues. Trimming cost V 0 bases and J 5 bases, with 13 bases left between them. Germline V gene data show CDR1 as SGHDN and CDR2 as FVKESK.